This TCR beta chain was identified during a study of cytomegalovirus exposure and HLA in healthy donors (dated by TCRdb to the late 2010s). Describing the broader study: An earlier analysis of 587 of the donors reported 276 Gb of sequence data and 95 million to 140 million unique TCR beta sequences obtained from some 170 million T cells. The study combined high-throughput TCR immunosequencing, statistical association of individual TCRs with disease status, and machine learning to predict cytomegalovirus infection status. Among 300 to 500 genotyped donors of the cohort, an average of approximately 240,000 unique TCR beta nucleotide sequences was sequenced per donor, of which about 19% were non-productive. Genome-wide SNP genotypes for about 55% of the roughly 670 donors were used in a later genetic analysis, which treated that subset as a discovery cohort. Of the roughly 400 genotyped donors, around 81% fell in the genetic ancestry cluster associated with self-reported Caucasian donors. The study was designed to test whether signatures of past pathogen exposure could be identified by cataloging public T cell receptors. The T cell repertoires of several hundred subjects were profiled by immunosequencing and related to cytomegalovirus serostatus. Along with the roughly 670-subject first cohort, a separate validation cohort of over 90 different subjects was used. Typing coverage differed by locus: A, B, C, DRB1 and DQB1 were typed in roughly 620-630 donors, DQA1 in about 510, DPA1 in approximately 610, and DPB1 in just under 480. Donor age, sex, ethnicity and CMV serostatus were collected together with the repertoire data. An earlier analysis of roughly 600 of the donors used high-throughput TCR beta sequencing to judge whether each TCR beta V gene segment behaved as functional or pseudogenic. An early release covering about 600 HLA-typed donors comprised approximately 290 gigabases of sequencing data and roughly 85 million unique TCR sequences. Rather than using new phenotypic data, the later analysis identified candidate immune exposures from TCR beta sequences and from how often those sequences occurred across donors. In a later analysis, previously published TCR beta repertoires from hundreds of donors were re-analyzed and high-resolution HLA genotyping was added so that TCR occurrence patterns could be studied. Four to six DR-DQ haplotypes were handled as single units for association and clustering because linkage in the cohort was strong. HLA typing included class I and class II loci at four-digit resolution. All discovery cohort repertoires had been generated using a single sequencing platform.

Findings and caveats that apply to the study as a whole: When HLA alleles, especially DR and DQ, strongly co-occurred, TCR associations were difficult to assign to individual alleles. A later genetic analysis associated a missense DCLRE1C variant with V-gene and J-gene trimming of TCR beta chains, and an independent cohort replicated the association. In both the original and validation cohorts, the classifier was reported to diagnose cytomegalovirus status with high specificity and sensitivity. According to the authors, the approach could potentially be generalized to other disease states and immunological phenotypes. In vitro tests confirmed that a few of the cytomegalovirus-associated TCR beta chains recognize cytomegalovirus antigens. Some IMGT-functional V segments, including TRBV6-2 and TRBV6-3, could not be told apart with the 87-base-pair reads, so those segments were excluded. Most CMV-associated TCR beta chains appeared to be HLA-restricted in a later analysis, and the HLA associations seemed to be driven largely by CMV exposure. Because HLA typing was unavailable for some donors at each locus, only the typed subset was used in association tests. Compared with equally common non-associated chains, HLA-associated TCR beta chains in a later analysis were more clonally expanded and had lower generation probabilities. Linkage disequilibrium might explain the correlated functional status among segregating V segments, but an unknown experimental factor could not be excluded. Roughly uniform sequencing depth across donors was assumed in presence/absence analyses, although this assumption may not hold. The cohort was sequenced for TCR beta chains only, and without alpha or paired-chain data the features that could be detected were limited. A later analysis associated approximately 17,000 TCR beta sequences with specific HLA alleles at a false discovery rate of 0.05. Broadly in line with IMGT annotations, most TCR beta V segments showed up in productive rearrangements about 90% or about 30% of the time in an earlier analysis of approximately 600 of the donors. Most TCR sequences were observed very rarely across donors, whereas some public TCRs were present in many individuals. A further reported finding was that TCR beta sequences accurately predicted the HLA-A and HLA-B alleles for most subjects in the first cohort. A later analysis found that TCR association rates varied across HLA loci, with DRB1 alleles showing the most associated TCRs and HLA-C alleles the fewest. In a later analysis, several top co-occurrence clusters were reported to appear linked to parvovirus B19, influenza, CMV and Epstein-Barr virus. The study listed 150 to 200 TCR beta chains as associated with cytomegalovirus. A cluster of highly shared sequence variants was judged likely to represent a technical artifact of the sequencing pipeline. According to a later genetic analysis, donors in an Asian-associated ancestry cluster had fewer N-insertions in productive TCRs than the approximately 700-donor mean. CMV serostatus was the only immune exposure information available for the cohort. Seventeen rarely observed V segments, including chromosome 9 orphons, were excluded from the earlier analysis of some 590 of the donors because counts were too low.

As for this clone: The antigen it recognizes is unknown. No base-level quality is on record; no much larger clone is a single base apart.

Library generation was performed with the immunoSEQ multiplex PCR assay. A mixture of 60 forward primers for TCR Vbeta segments and 13 reverse primers for TCR Jbeta segments was used in the multiplex PCR. A multiplex PCR assay on genomic DNA amplified the CDR3 region of rearranged TCR beta genes. The amplified TCR beta libraries were sequenced on the Illumina HiSeq System as 87-base-pair reads. For the original study's pipeline: Across the roughly 700 repertoires, a later analysis counted roughly 84 million unique TCR beta chains, around 11 million of which were shared by at least two donors. Raw reads were error-corrected and collapsed into unique sequences with a nearest-neighbor algorithm that merged closely related sequences to remove PCR and sequencing errors. V, D and J gene segments were assigned by aligning CDR3 sequences to IMGT reference sequences. For a sequence to be retained, a match of at least six nucleotides was required to both a V gene segment and a J gene segment. A rearrangement was called productive if the CDR3 had no stop codons and remained in frame with V and J, and every other rearrangement was called non-productive. Following IMGT convention, CDR3 was defined as the stretch from the second conserved V-encoded cysteine to the conserved J-encoded phenylalanine. In an earlier analysis of around 570 of the donors, sequences lacking an unambiguous match to a single V gene segment were excluded. In an earlier analysis of approximately 610 of the donors, V segments were called functional above 56.7% productive rearrangements and were called segregating when the between-donor standard deviation exceeded 5%. A statistical classification framework was developed to diagnose cytomegalovirus status using the catalog of TCR beta chain sequences. In a later analysis, TCR nucleotide sequences were compared against IMGT/GENE-DB human TR gene sequences so that V and J genes could be assigned. In a later analysis, CDR3 sequences and most-parsimonious VDJ recombination scenarios were assigned using the TCRdist pipeline. In a later analysis, each TCR beta chain was defined by its CDR3 amino acid sequence together with its V-gene family, and reads without a unique V-gene family were excluded. A later analysis removed over 500 highly shared, low-generation-probability nucleotide sequences to deal with suspected cross-contamination and a sequencing artifact. A later analysis calculated a clonal expansion index for each public chain from normalized within-repertoire ranks of inferred template counts. Generation probabilities in a later analysis came from a VDJ recombination model fitted to out-of-frame rearrangements, and those results were checked against IGoR. Hypergeometric tests were used in a later analysis to score TCR-TCR, TCR-HLA and TCR-CMV co-occurrence, with a repertoire-size bias correction applied to the TCR pairs. False discovery rates were estimated in a later analysis by permuting HLA or CMV assignments 20 times. In a later analysis, co-occurring TCRs were grouped using DBSCAN, with TCRdist sequence similarity added in when clustering inside HLA-allele-positive subsets. Repertoires with fewer than 30,000 or more than 120,000 public chains, plus five repertoires with anomalous nucleotide sharing, were excluded from co-occurrence clustering. Held by TCRdb, this immuneACCESS table contains in-frame sequences only and omits some clones. Under half of the omission traces to an unresolved V gene where checked; the cause of the rest is unknown. Clonal size and the V and J genes are those of that table, whereas D and trimming came from the DNA. This sample has about 190,000 clones in its table, and 70% to 75% of those were observed once. The top ten clonotypes cover approximately 5% of the sample.

The cohort was made up of 666 healthy bone marrow donors. All cohort members were sampled while nominally healthy, although unrecorded immune exposures were likely present. The donor tested CMV seropositive and was one of the 289 seropositive cohort members. A peripheral blood sample was provided by each donor, and peripheral blood mononuclear cells were used for TCR beta sequencing. Genomic DNA was extracted from the blood cell samples with the Qiagen DNeasy Blood Extraction Kit. A distance of 12 bases separates the germline ends of V and J, which lose 6 bases and 6 bases respectively. Reading from cysteine to phenylalanine, the CDR3 counts 13 amino acids. This entry keeps only the CDR3 DNA: 39 bases, framed from base 1. CDR1 and CDR2 are read off the germline V gene as MDHEN and SYDVKM.

This sequence uses TRBV28 and TRBJ1-5; the D gene lacks a confident call. Sequencing was carried out using PBMCs. This clonotype was obtained from a man younger than 40 in good health and CMV-seropositive. The DNA sequence is as follows: TGTGCCAGCAGGAAATCGGGGTTTCAGCCCCAGCATTTT. Its translation is CASRKSGFQPQHF.